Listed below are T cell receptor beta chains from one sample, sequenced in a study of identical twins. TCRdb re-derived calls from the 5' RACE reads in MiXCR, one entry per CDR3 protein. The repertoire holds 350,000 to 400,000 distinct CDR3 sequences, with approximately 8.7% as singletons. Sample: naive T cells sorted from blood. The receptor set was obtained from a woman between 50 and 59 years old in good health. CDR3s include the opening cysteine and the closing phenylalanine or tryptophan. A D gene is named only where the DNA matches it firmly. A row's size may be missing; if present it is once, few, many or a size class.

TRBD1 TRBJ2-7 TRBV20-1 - CSALGGGEGTYEQYF TGCAGTGCCTTAGGGGGCGGTGAAGGAACCTACGAGCAGTACTTC
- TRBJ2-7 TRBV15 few CATSSGPYEQYF TGTGCCACCTCAAGCGGGCCCTACGAGCAGTACTTC
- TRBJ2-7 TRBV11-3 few CASSLDYSEDEQYF TGTGCCAGCAGCTTAGATTATAGTGAAGACGAGCAGTACTTC
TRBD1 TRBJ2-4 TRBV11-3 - CASSLLGGRDIQYF TGTGCCAGCAGCTTACTAGGGGGCAGGGACATTCAGTACTTC
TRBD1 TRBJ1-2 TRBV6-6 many CASSGQGNYGYTF TGTGCCAGCAGCGGACAGGGTAACTATGGCTACACCTTC
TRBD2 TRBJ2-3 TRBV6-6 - CASSYVAGGTDTQYF TGTGCCAGCAGTTATGTGGCGGGAGGCACAGATACGCAGTATTTT
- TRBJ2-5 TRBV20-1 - CSARIGSSAETQYF TGCAGTGCTAGAATCGGGAGTTCGGCAGAGACCCAGTACTTC
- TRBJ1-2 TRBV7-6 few CASSPHDTNYGYTF TGTGCCAGCAGCCCCCACGATACCAACTATGGCTACACCTTC
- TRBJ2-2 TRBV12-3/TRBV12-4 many CASSLSPGELFF TGTGCCAGCAGTTTATCACCCGGGGAGCTGTTTTTT
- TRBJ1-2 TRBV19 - CASSIETGHLGYTF TGTGCCAGTAGTATAGAGACAGGACACTTGGGCTACACCTTC
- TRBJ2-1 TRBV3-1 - CASSPLVGYNEQFF TGTGCCAGCAGCCCCCTGGTTGGCTACAATGAGCAGTTCTTC
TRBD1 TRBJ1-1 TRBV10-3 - CAISGQGRAFF TGTGCCATCAGCGGACAGGGGAGGGCTTTCTTT
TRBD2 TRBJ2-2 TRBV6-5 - CASSYTLGLAGGTGELFF TGTGCCAGCAGTTACACTCTGGGACTAGCGGGAGGCACCGGGGAGCTGTTTTTT
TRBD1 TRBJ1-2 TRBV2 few CASGQGGYGGYTF TGTGCCAGCGGTCAGGGGGGCTATGGTGGCTACACCTTC
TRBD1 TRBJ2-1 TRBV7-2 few CAGRDRGLGEQFF TGTGCCGGCCGGGACAGGGGGCTCGGTGAGCAGTTCTTC
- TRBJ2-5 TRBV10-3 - CAISRRASKETKETQYF TGTGCCATCAGTAGACGGGCTAGTAAGGAAACCAAAGAGACCCAGTACTTC
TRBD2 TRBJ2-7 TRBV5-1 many CASRPRGTSGMEQYF TGCGCCAGCAGGCCGAGGGGGACTAGCGGCATGGAGCAGTACTTC
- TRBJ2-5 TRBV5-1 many CASSRTLLQETQYF TGCGCCAGCAGCAGGACCCTACTCCAAGAGACCCAGTACTTC
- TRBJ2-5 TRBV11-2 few CASSFGPGETQYF TGTGCCAGCAGCTTTGGACCCGGAGAGACCCAGTACTTC
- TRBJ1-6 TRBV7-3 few CASSLSGQTPNSPLHF TGTGCCAGCAGCTTATCTGGACAAACTCCCAATTCACCCCTCCACTTT
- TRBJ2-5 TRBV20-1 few CSARPGPLKETQYF TGCAGTGCTAGACCGGGGCCACTCAAAGAGACCCAGTACTTC
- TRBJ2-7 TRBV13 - CASSSTATDFYEQYF TGTGCCAGCAGCTCAACGGCCACAGACTTCTACGAGCAGTACTTC